This TCR beta chain was retrieved from a study of shared clonotypes between healthy human individuals. Study conclusions and caveats: Naive CD4 clonotypes were shared across a few donors at roughly 5.3%.

Remarks on this clone: Its antigen remains unknown.

Replicate sorted-subset PCRs were loaded with roughly 200 ng DNA, about 30,000 T cell genomes. Sequenced by immunoSEQ multiplex PCR; TCRdb stores in-frame clones only, minus some. The top ten clones hold around 0.25% of a sample with roughly 850,000 clones, around 96% of them seen once. The CDR3 contains 14 residues. The germline V and J ends were trimmed by 0 bases and 6 bases, with 12 bases remaining between them. The germline V gene has CDR1 SGDLS and CDR2 YYNGEE. Naive CD8 cells lacked CD45RO, underwent positive selection for CCR7 and left out terminally differentiated effector memory CD45RA+ cells.

The sequenced sample consisted of naive CD8+ T cells sorted from blood. V and J are TRBV9 and TRBJ2-5; tentative D call: TRBD1 (7 bases). The receptor was isolated from a man in his thirties or forties in good health. CDR3 in amino acids: CASSVARDSQTQYF. The CDR3 region has the DNA TGTGCCAGCAGCGTAGCGCGGGACAGCCAGACCCAGTACTTC.